This TCR beta chain was recorded in a study of blood T cell repertoires in COVID-19. Generated by immunoSEQ multiplex PCR, the TCRdb table keeps only in-frame clones and is missing some. Found here are fewer than 200,000 clones, 88% of them singletons; the top ten hold around 9.5%. Enrollees, roughly 18 to 89 years old, lived in about two dozen US areas. CDR1 is MGHRA and CDR2 is YSYEKL in the germline V gene. V shed 1 base and J 2 bases; nucleotides not matched to a gene: 3. There are 15 residues in the CDR3. The V and J genes are TRBV4-1 and TRBJ2-3; TRBD1 agrees at 7 bases. The TCR was taken from a woman younger than 35 who had recovered from COVID-19. Sequencing was done on a sample of PBMCs or T cells enriched from blood (not recorded which). The chain's CDR3 is CASSQVGQATDTQYF. CDR3 DNA: TGCGCCAGCAGCCAAGTCGGACAGGCCACAGATACGCAGTATTTT.